A selection of T cell receptor beta chains follows, all from one sample in a study of blood T cells in healthy people across ages. TCRdb passed the 5' RACE reads through MiXCR, listing each CDR3 protein once. Of about 800,000 distinct CDR3 sequences in the sample, 58% were seen once. Sequencing was carried out using blood. All receptors derive from a man younger than 45 in good health. CDR3s include the opening cysteine and the closing phenylalanine or tryptophan. Fields, in order: clone size, J gene, D gene, V gene, CDR3 DNA, CDR3 protein. A D gene is named only where the DNA matches it firmly. The size field is filled for only some rows; it gives once, few, many or a size class.

abundance: -
j_gene: TRBJ1-2
d_gene: -
v_gene: TRBV5-1
CDR3nt: TGCGCCAGCAGCTTGCCCCCCGGCAGGATGAACAACTATGGCTACACCTTC
CDR3aa: CASSLPPGRMNNYGYTF

abundance: -
j_gene: TRBJ2-7
d_gene: TRBD1
v_gene: TRBV20-1
CDR3nt: TGCAGTGCCCCGGCGACAGGGAGAGGCGAGCAGTACTTC
CDR3aa: CSAPATGRGEQYF

abundance: few
j_gene: TRBJ2-7
d_gene: -
v_gene: TRBV27
CDR3nt: TGTGCCAGCAGTTTTGGGTTGTCCACGTACGAGCAGTACTTC
CDR3aa: CASSFGLSTYEQYF

abundance: -
j_gene: TRBJ2-1
d_gene: -
v_gene: TRBV20-1
CDR3nt: TGCAGTGCTAAGATATTCAGGTCGGGGAATGAGCAGTTCTTC
CDR3aa: CSAKIFRSGNEQFF

abundance: -
j_gene: TRBJ2-3
d_gene: -
v_gene: TRBV20-1
CDR3nt: TGCAGTGCCACACACACCGAGGGAACCACAGATACGCAGTATTTT
CDR3aa: CSATHTEGTTDTQYF

abundance: -
j_gene: TRBJ2-3
d_gene: -
v_gene: TRBV24-1
CDR3nt: TGTGCCACCAGTGACGGGCTGGGTGGCACAGATACGCAGTATTTT
CDR3aa: CATSDGLGGTDTQYF

abundance: -
j_gene: TRBJ1-1
d_gene: TRBD1
v_gene: TRBV6-2/TRBV6-3
CDR3nt: TGTGCCAGCAGTCCGATGGACAGGGGGGCGCACACTGAAGCTTTCTTT
CDR3aa: CASSPMDRGAHTEAFF

abundance: -
j_gene: TRBJ2-7
d_gene: TRBD1
v_gene: TRBV15
CDR3nt: TGTGCCACCAGCAGGGACAGGGGGCGGCACGAGCAGTACTTC
CDR3aa: CATSRDRGRHEQYF

abundance: -
j_gene: TRBJ2-3
d_gene: TRBD2
v_gene: TRBV20-1
CDR3nt: TGCAGTGCTAGAGATCGACTAGCGGGATCCCCAGATACGCAGTATTTT
CDR3aa: CSARDRLAGSPDTQYF

abundance: -
j_gene: TRBJ2-2
d_gene: -
v_gene: TRBV4-3
CDR3nt: TGCGCCAGCAGCCAAGGTCGGGACTGGAACACCGGGGAGCTGTTTTTT
CDR3aa: CASSQGRDWNTGELFF

abundance: -
j_gene: TRBJ1-4
d_gene: -
v_gene: TRBV4-2
CDR3nt: TGTGCCAGCAGCCAAGCCGGACAAAATAATGAAAAACTGTTTTTT
CDR3aa: CASSQAGQNNEKLFF

abundance: -
j_gene: TRBJ2-7
d_gene: -
v_gene: TRBV5-1
CDR3nt: TGCGCCAGCAGCTTGGGGTCCAATAGGGGCGAGCAGTACTTC
CDR3aa: CASSLGSNRGEQYF

abundance: -
j_gene: TRBJ1-1
d_gene: -
v_gene: TRBV27
CDR3nt: TGTGCCAGCAGTCCGGGCTTCGGAGCAAAAGCTTTCTTT
CDR3aa: CASSPGFGAKAFF

abundance: -
j_gene: TRBJ2-1
d_gene: -
v_gene: TRBV10-3
CDR3nt: TGTGCCATCAGTGAGCGAGGGGGGGCCACTTACAATGAGCAGTTCTTC
CDR3aa: CAISERGGATYNEQFF

abundance: -
j_gene: TRBJ2-5
d_gene: -
v_gene: TRBV28
CDR3nt: TGTGCCAGCACCCCCAGCCGGAAGACCCAGTACTTC
CDR3aa: CASTPSRKTQYF

abundance: -
j_gene: TRBJ2-3
d_gene: -
v_gene: TRBV12-3/TRBV12-4
CDR3nt: TGTGCCAGCAGTTTGGGGGCAGGACAGAGCACAGATACGCAGTATTTT
CDR3aa: CASSLGAGQSTDTQYF

abundance: -
j_gene: TRBJ2-7
d_gene: -
v_gene: TRBV20-1
CDR3nt: TGCAGTGCTAGGTCCGTCTCCGAGCAGTACTTC
CDR3aa: CSARSVSEQYF

abundance: -
j_gene: TRBJ2-3
d_gene: -
v_gene: TRBV20-1
CDR3nt: TGCAGTGCTAGAAGTTCGGCTAGGTCTTCGGATACGCAGTATTTT
CDR3aa: CSARSSARSSDTQYF

abundance: -
j_gene: TRBJ1-1
d_gene: TRBD1
v_gene: TRBV7-9
CDR3nt: TGTGCCAGCAGCACCACAGGGGGGGACACTGAAGCTTTCTTT
CDR3aa: CASSTTGGDTEAFF

abundance: -
j_gene: TRBJ1-2
d_gene: -
v_gene: TRBV29-1
CDR3nt: TGCAGCGTTCACTGGAATGGCTACACCTTC
CDR3aa: CSVHWNGYTF

abundance: many
j_gene: TRBJ2-1
d_gene: TRBD2
v_gene: TRBV7-2
CDR3nt: TGTGCCAGCAGCTCCCGACTAGCGGGAATGGATGAGCAGTTCTTC
CDR3aa: CASSSRLAGMDEQFF

abundance: few
j_gene: TRBJ2-7
d_gene: -
v_gene: TRBV21-1
CDR3nt: TGTGCCAGCAGCAAACTGGAGACTAACTACGAGCAGTACTTC
CDR3aa: CASSKLETNYEQYF

abundance: few
j_gene: TRBJ2-1
d_gene: -
v_gene: TRBV3-1
CDR3nt: TGTGCCAGCAGCCAGTGGGTAGGGATCAATGAGCAGTTCTTC
CDR3aa: CASSQWVGINEQFF

abundance: -
j_gene: TRBJ2-1
d_gene: TRBD2
v_gene: TRBV4-1
CDR3nt: TGCGCCAGCAGTAAAACTAGCGGGGGTGTCGATGAGCAGTTCTTC
CDR3aa: CASSKTSGGVDEQFF

abundance: -
j_gene: TRBJ1-5
d_gene: -
v_gene: TRBV12-3/TRBV12-4
CDR3nt: TGTGCCAGCAGTCCAGGGGTAACGGATCAGCCCCAGCATTTT
CDR3aa: CASSPGVTDQPQHF

abundance: -
j_gene: TRBJ1-4
d_gene: -
v_gene: TRBV20-1
CDR3nt: TGCGGTGCCCTACCCAGGGGAGGAGAAAAACTGTTTTTT
CDR3aa: CGALPRGGEKLFF

abundance: -
j_gene: TRBJ1-4
d_gene: -
v_gene: TRBV20-1
CDR3nt: TGCAGTGCTAGAGATATCGGGGCCTCTAATGAAAAACTGTTTTTT
CDR3aa: CSARDIGASNEKLFF

abundance: few
j_gene: TRBJ1-2
d_gene: -
v_gene: TRBV28
CDR3nt: TGTGCCAGCCTTACAGGGTTCTATTGGAGTGGCTACACCTTC
CDR3aa: CASLTGFYWSGYTF

abundance: few
j_gene: TRBJ2-3
d_gene: -
v_gene: TRBV20-1
CDR3nt: TGCAGTGCTAGAGTGAGCACAGATACGCAGTATTTT
CDR3aa: CSARVSTDTQYF

abundance: -
j_gene: TRBJ1-2
d_gene: -
v_gene: TRBV20-1
CDR3nt: TGCAGTGGAGAGACGCCAGGGAAGTTGGATGGCTACACCTTC
CDR3aa: CSGETPGKLDGYTF

abundance: -
j_gene: TRBJ1-1
d_gene: -
v_gene: TRBV20-1
CDR3nt: TGCAGTGCTTACGGGAGTTTGAACACTGAAGCTTTCTTT
CDR3aa: CSAYGSLNTEAFF

abundance: -
j_gene: TRBJ1-1
d_gene: TRBD1
v_gene: TRBV29-1
CDR3nt: TGCAGCGGGGGACAGGGGGCTAACACTGAAGCTTTCTTT
CDR3aa: CSGGQGANTEAFF

abundance: -
j_gene: TRBJ1-2
d_gene: -
v_gene: TRBV7-9
CDR3nt: TGTGCCAGCAGCGAGACAGTCGACGGCTACACCTTC
CDR3aa: CASSETVDGYTF

abundance: -
j_gene: TRBJ1-2
d_gene: TRBD1
v_gene: TRBV4-2
CDR3nt: TGTGCCAGCAGCCAAAGCGGACAGGGTGAGAACTATGGCTACACCTTC
CDR3aa: CASSQSGQGENYGYTF

abundance: -
j_gene: TRBJ1-4
d_gene: -
v_gene: TRBV18
CDR3nt: TGTGCCAGCTCACCAGGGGAGTTTTGGGAAAAACTGTTTTTT
CDR3aa: CASSPGEFWEKLFF

abundance: once
j_gene: TRBJ2-1
d_gene: -
v_gene: TRBV4-3
CDR3nt: TGCGCCAGCAGCCAAGATCTGCTAGATAGTGAGCGGTTCTTC
CDR3aa: CASSQDLLDSERFF

abundance: -
j_gene: TRBJ2-3
d_gene: -
v_gene: TRBV7-2
CDR3nt: TGTGCCAGCAGCTTAGACGGTAGCGCAGATACGCAGTATTTT
CDR3aa: CASSLDGSADTQYF

abundance: -
j_gene: TRBJ2-1
d_gene: -
v_gene: TRBV3-1
CDR3nt: TGTGCCAGCAGCCAAGATCTTGGTCCGCCCTACAATGAGCAGTTCTTC
CDR3aa: CASSQDLGPPYNEQFF

abundance: few
j_gene: TRBJ1-2
d_gene: TRBD1
v_gene: TRBV29-1
CDR3nt: TGCAGCGTTGACAAGGGACAGGGCTATGGCTACACCTTC
CDR3aa: CSVDKGQGYGYTF

abundance: once
j_gene: TRBJ2-7
d_gene: TRBD2
v_gene: TRBV6-2/TRBV6-3
CDR3nt: TGTGCCAGCGCTAGCGGGTACTACGAGCAGTACTTC
CDR3aa: CASASGYYEQYF